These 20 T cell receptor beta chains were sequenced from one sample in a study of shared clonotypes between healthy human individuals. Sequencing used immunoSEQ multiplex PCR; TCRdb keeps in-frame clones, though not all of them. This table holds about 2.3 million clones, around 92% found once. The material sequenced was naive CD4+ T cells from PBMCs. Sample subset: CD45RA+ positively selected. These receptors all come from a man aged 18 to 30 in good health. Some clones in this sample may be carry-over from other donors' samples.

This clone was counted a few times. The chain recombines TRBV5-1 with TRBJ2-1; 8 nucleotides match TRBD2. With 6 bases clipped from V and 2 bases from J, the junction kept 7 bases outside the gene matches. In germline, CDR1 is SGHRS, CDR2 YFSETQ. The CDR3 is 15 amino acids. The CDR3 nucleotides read TGCGCCAGCACTAATCCGGGACTAGCCTACAATGAGCAGTTCTTC. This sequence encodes CASTNPGLAYNEQFF.

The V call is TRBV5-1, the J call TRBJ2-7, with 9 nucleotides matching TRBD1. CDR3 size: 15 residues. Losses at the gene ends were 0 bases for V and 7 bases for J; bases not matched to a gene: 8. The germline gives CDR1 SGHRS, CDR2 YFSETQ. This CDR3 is CASSLGPTGGGEQYF. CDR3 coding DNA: TGCGCCAGCAGCTTGGGCCCGACAGGGGGTGGGGAGCAGTACTTC.

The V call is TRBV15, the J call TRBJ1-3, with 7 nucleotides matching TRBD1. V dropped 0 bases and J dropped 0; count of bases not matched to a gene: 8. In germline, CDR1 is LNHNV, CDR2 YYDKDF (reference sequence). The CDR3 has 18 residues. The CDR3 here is CATSRDTTGDLSGNTIYF. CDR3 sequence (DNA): TGTGCCACCAGCAGAGATACTACAGGGGATCTCTCTGGAAACACCATATATTTT. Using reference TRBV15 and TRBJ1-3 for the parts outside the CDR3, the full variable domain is DAMVIQNPRYQVTQFGKPVTLSCSQTLNHNVMYWYQQKSSQAPKLLFHYYDKDFNNEADTPDNFQSRRPNTSFCFLDIRSPGLGDTAMYLCATSRDTTGDLSGNTIYFGEGSWLTVV.

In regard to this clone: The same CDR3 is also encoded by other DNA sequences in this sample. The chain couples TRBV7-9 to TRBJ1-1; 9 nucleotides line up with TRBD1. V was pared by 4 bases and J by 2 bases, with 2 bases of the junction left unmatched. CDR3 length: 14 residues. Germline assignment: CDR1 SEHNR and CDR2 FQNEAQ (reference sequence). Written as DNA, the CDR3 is TGTGCCAGCAGCTCGGACAGGGGAAACACTGAAGCTTTCTTT. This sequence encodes CASSSDRGNTEAFF.

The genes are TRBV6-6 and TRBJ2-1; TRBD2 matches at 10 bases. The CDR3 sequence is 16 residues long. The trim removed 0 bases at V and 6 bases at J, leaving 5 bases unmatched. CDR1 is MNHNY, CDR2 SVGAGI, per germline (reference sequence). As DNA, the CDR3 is TGTGCCAGCAGTTACTCTTTCCAGCGGGAGGGCAATGAGCAGTTCTTC. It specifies CASSYSFQREGNEQFF.

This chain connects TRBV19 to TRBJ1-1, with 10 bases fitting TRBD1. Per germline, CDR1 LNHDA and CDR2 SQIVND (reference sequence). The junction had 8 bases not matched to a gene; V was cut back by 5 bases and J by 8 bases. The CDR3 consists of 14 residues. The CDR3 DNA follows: TGTGCCAGTAGTCCCGACAGGGGGCAGGGAGAAGCTTTCTTT. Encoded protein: CASSPDRGQGEAFF.

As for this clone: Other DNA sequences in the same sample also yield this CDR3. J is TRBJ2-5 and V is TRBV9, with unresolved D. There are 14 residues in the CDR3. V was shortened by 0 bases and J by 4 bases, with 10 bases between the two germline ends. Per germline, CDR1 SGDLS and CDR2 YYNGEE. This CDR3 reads CASSVGSLGETQYF. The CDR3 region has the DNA TGTGCCAGCAGCGTAGGCAGCCTAGGAGAGACCCAGTACTTC.

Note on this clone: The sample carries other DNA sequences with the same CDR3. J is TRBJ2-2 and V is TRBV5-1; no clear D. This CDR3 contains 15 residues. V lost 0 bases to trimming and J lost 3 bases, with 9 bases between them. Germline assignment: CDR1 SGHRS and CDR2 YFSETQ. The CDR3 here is CASSLVAGYTGELFF. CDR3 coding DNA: TGCGCCAGCAGCTTGGTGGCAGGTTACACCGGGGAGCTGTTTTTT.

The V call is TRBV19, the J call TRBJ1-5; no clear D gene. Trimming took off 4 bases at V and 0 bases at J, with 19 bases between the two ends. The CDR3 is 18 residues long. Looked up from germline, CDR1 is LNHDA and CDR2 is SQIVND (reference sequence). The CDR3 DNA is TGTGCCAGTAGTACCCAGAGATTTGATGTTTATAGCAATCAGCCCCAGCATTTT. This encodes CASSTQRFDVYSNQPQHF.

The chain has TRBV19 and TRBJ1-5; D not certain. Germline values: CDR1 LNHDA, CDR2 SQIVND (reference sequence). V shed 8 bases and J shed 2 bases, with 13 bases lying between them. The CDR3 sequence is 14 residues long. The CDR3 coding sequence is TGTGCCAGTGCTATCGAGGGCGGCAATCAGCCCCAGCATTTT. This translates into CASAIEGGNQPQHF.

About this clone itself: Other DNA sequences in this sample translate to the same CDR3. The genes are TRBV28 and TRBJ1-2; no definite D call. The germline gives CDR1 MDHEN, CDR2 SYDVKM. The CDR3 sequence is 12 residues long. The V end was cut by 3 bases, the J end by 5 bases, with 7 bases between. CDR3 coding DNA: TGTGCCAGCAGTTTTCGCCATTATGGCTACACCTTC. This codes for CASSFRHYGYTF.

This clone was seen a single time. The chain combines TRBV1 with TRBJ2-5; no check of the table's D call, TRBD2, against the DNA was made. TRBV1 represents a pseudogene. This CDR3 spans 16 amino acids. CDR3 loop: CTSSQGGEGVQETQYF. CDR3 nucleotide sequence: TGCACCAGCAGCCAAGGAGGGGAGGGGGTTCAAGAGACCCAGTACTTC.

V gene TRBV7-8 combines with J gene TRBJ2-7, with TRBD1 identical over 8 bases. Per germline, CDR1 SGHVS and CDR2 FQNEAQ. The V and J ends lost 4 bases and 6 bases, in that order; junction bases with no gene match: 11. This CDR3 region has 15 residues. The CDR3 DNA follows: TGTGCCAGCAGCTCTAGAGGGGACAGGAGGGGCGAGCAGTACTTC. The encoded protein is CASSSRGDRRGEQYF.

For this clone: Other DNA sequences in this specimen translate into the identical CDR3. This CDR3 reads CASSQELGNYEQYF. The CDR3 region has the DNA TGCGCCAGCAGCCAAGAACTTGGGAACTACGAGCAGTACTTC. The chain joins TRBV4-3 to TRBJ2-7; D call uncertain. The CDR3 contains 14 residues. V lost 0 bases, J lost 3 bases, and 9 bases lay in between. CDR1 LGHNA and CDR2 YSLEER come from the germline V gene.

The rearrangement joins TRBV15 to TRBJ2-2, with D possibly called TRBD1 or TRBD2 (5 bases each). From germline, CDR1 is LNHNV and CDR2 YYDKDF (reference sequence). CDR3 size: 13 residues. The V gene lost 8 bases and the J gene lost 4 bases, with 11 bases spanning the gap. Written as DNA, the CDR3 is TGTGCCACCGGGGGATCGGGCACCGGGGAGCTGTTTTTT. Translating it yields CATGGSGTGELFF.

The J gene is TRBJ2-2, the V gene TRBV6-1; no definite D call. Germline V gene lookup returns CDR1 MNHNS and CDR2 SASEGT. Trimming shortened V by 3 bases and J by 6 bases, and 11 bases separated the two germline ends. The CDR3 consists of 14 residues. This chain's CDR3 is CASSESFSSGELFF. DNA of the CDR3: TGTGCCAGCAGTGAGTCGTTTTCGTCCGGGGAGCTGTTTTTT.

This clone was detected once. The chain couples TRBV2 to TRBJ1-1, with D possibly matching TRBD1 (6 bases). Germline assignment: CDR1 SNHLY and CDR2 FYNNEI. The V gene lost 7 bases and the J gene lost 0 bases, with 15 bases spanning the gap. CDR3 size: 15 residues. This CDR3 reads CASTAWGALNTEAFF. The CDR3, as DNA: TGTGCCAGCACGGCCTGGGGGGCCTTGAACACTGAAGCTTTCTTT.

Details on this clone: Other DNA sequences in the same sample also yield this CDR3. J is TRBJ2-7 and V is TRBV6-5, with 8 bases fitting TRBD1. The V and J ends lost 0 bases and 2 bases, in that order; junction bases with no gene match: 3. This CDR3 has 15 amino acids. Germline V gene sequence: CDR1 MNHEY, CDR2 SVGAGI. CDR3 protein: CASSYSGRGPYEQYF. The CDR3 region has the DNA TGTGCCAGCAGTTACTCCGGCAGGGGGCCCTACGAGCAGTACTTC.

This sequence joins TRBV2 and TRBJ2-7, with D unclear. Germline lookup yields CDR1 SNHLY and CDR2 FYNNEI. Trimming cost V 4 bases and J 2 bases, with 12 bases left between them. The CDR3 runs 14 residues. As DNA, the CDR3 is TGTGCCAGCAGTGCGGAGATAGGGACCTACGAGCAGTACTTC. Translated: CASSAEIGTYEQYF.

CDR3 residues: CASSYGQGEQFF. The CDR3 coding sequence is TGTGCCAGCAGTTACGGGCAGGGTGAGCAGTTCTTC. The V gene is TRBV6-5, the J gene TRBJ2-1, with D maybe TRBD1 (5 bases). This CDR3 contains 12 residues. CDR1 and CDR2 from the germline V gene are MNHEY and SVGAGI. Trimming stripped 2 bases from V and 9 bases from J, with 8 bases between.